Reported below is one T cell receptor beta chain. Antigen specificity is unknown. Assay: immunoSEQ multiplex PCR; the TCRdb copy retains only in-frame clones and omits some. The sample includes 600,000 to 750,000 clones, around 91% of them seen just once. The sample originates from a study of shared clonotypes between healthy human individuals. Whole-study findings and limits: The study generally estimated greater richness for naive than memory subsets. Donors were few, which limited the genetic and exposure-history diversity represented.

Germline CDR1 LGHNA, CDR2 YSLEER. V lost 4 bases to trimming and J lost 8 bases; unmatched junction nucleotides: 10. CDR3 length: 15 amino acids. The sequence was collected from a man between 18 and 29 years old in good health. Some clones in this sample may be carry-over from other donors' samples. Sequenced sample: memory CD8+ T cells from PBMCs. This sample's subset: CD45RO+ cells pooled with CCR7-negative TemRA cells. The gene calls are TRBV4-3 and TRBJ2-1; 8 positions match TRBD1. CDR3 DNA: TGCGCCAGCAGCCGCCTTGACAGGGGTGCGGATGAGCAGTTCTTC. Its protein product is CASSRLDRGADEQFF.